This T cell receptor beta chain was sequenced during a study of blood T cell repertoires in COVID-19. Study-level information: Sites across the United States, Italy and Spain contributed samples from acute and convalescent COVID-19. Nucleic acid was either cDNA or gDNA, and it came from T cells, B-cell-depleted T cells, or PBMCs.

CDR3 length: 16 amino acids. Germline CDR1 reads MDHEN; CDR2 reads SYDVKM. V was clipped by 7 bases and J by 0 bases; unmatched bases: 5. In the original processing: Estimation of nucleated cell counts relied on the amplification of reference gene primers. Some clones are missing from TCRdb's copy, which holds only in-frame ones; the method was immunoSEQ multiplex PCR. V and J calls and clone size are as listed in that table; D and trimming were resolved from the DNA. The sample includes around 260,000 clones, around four fifths of them seen just once. Input material: peripheral blood. This chain links TRBV28 with TRBJ2-2, with 10 bases lining up with TRBD2. The TCR sequence derives from a woman between 50 and 59 years old who had recovered from COVID-19. CDR3 loop: CASKSGRVSNTGELFF. In DNA form, the CDR3 reads TGTGCCAGCAAGAGCGGGAGGGTCTCGAACACCGGGGAGCTGTTTTTT. The variable domain in full, with the rest retrieved from reference TRBV28 and TRBJ2-2, is DVKVTQSSRYLVKRTGEKVFLECVQDMDHENMFWYRQDPGLGLRLIYFSYDVKMKEKGDIPEGYSVSREKKERFSLILESASTNQTSMYLCASKSGRVSNTGELFFGEGSRLTVL.